A selection of T cell receptor beta chains follows, all from one sample in a study of blood T cell repertoires in COVID-19. Sequencing was performed with immunoSEQ multiplex PCR; in TCRdb, only in-frame clones are kept and a portion is missing. Found here are under 200,000 clones, more than 75% of them singletons; the top ten hold roughly 2.6%. Sequencing was carried out using peripheral blood. These receptors came from a middle-aged man with active or convalescent COVID-19. CDR3s leave out the opening cysteine and the closing phenylalanine or tryptophan. The order of the fields is CDR3 protein, J gene, V gene.

cdr3_aa: ASSQQSGYT
j_call: TRBJ1-2
v_call: TRBV3-1/TRBV3-2

cdr3_aa: AWSPFEAEAF
j_call: TRBJ1-1
v_call: TRBV30

cdr3_aa: ASSLARADGYT
j_call: TRBJ1-2
v_call: TRBV7-9

cdr3_aa: ASSLRFRSEAF
j_call: TRBJ1-1
v_call: TRBV5-6

cdr3_aa: ASSQERGRFEVVT
j_call: TRBJ1-2
v_call: TRBV4-2

cdr3_aa: ASSLGTGVLVTEAF
j_call: TRBJ1-1
v_call: TRBV11-2

cdr3_aa: ASRGLAGGEQY
j_call: TRBJ2-7
v_call: TRBV30

cdr3_aa: ASSLSPGQGADTQY
j_call: TRBJ2-3
v_call: TRBV7-3

cdr3_aa: ASSSPGQAAYEQY
j_call: TRBJ2-7
v_call: TRBV28

cdr3_aa: ASSLASGVETQY
j_call: TRBJ2-5
v_call: TRBV7-9

cdr3_aa: ASSAPTNSGNTIY
j_call: TRBJ1-3
v_call: TRBV10-1

cdr3_aa: ASFPDGSYEQY
j_call: TRBJ2-7
v_call: TRBV28

cdr3_aa: ASSVSGANVLT
j_call: TRBJ2-6
v_call: TRBV27

cdr3_aa: ASSGLLEGVRGYT
j_call: TRBJ1-2
v_call: TRBV9

cdr3_aa: ASSEVLALYGYT
j_call: TRBJ1-2
v_call: TRBV6-1

cdr3_aa: ASSRSGVTTDTQY
j_call: TRBJ2-3
v_call: TRBV6-2/TRBV6-3

cdr3_aa: ASITKGVGDEQF
j_call: TRBJ2-1
v_call: TRBV6-5

cdr3_aa: ASSERLAGPLGDTQY
j_call: TRBJ2-3
v_call: TRBV10-2

cdr3_aa: ASSLTSGAGNEQF
j_call: TRBJ2-1
v_call: TRBV7-2

cdr3_aa: ASRDLGFGQPQH
j_call: TRBJ1-5
v_call: TRBV4-1

cdr3_aa: ASSQPGGGGYT
j_call: TRBJ1-2
v_call: TRBV4-1

cdr3_aa: ASSLGGRHQETQY
j_call: TRBJ2-5
v_call: TRBV5-1

cdr3_aa: AWSRRGGSYNEQF
j_call: TRBJ2-1
v_call: TRBV30

cdr3_aa: ASSQPYSSGNTIY
j_call: TRBJ1-3
v_call: TRBV7-9

cdr3_aa: ASSHAGVYEQY
j_call: TRBJ2-7
v_call: TRBV5-4

cdr3_aa: ASSYEGGTGTGELF
j_call: TRBJ2-2
v_call: TRBV6-5

cdr3_aa: ASSVPGGSFYGYT
j_call: TRBJ1-2
v_call: TRBV19

cdr3_aa: ASSLVQISGNTIY
j_call: TRBJ1-3
v_call: TRBV28

cdr3_aa: ASSGYLQGNFGWTEAF
j_call: TRBJ1-1
v_call: TRBV5-1

cdr3_aa: ASSLGVRDRIYEQY
j_call: TRBJ2-7
v_call: TRBV11-2

cdr3_aa: ASSQGDTNQPQH
j_call: TRBJ1-5
v_call: TRBV7-9

cdr3_aa: ASSFSGDRGAYEQY
j_call: TRBJ2-7
v_call: TRBV5-1

cdr3_aa: ASSSREGSQPQH
j_call: TRBJ1-5
v_call: TRBV7-8

cdr3_aa: ASSPDRAYGYT
j_call: TRBJ1-2
v_call: TRBV27

cdr3_aa: ASTPARGASYEQY
j_call: TRBJ2-7
v_call: TRBV6-8

cdr3_aa: ASSSGQGTPGEKLF
j_call: TRBJ1-4
v_call: TRBV5-6

cdr3_aa: ASSLWGNRGNGYT
j_call: TRBJ1-2
v_call: TRBV28

cdr3_aa: ACTRDSNSPLH
j_call: TRBJ1-6
v_call: TRBV6-5

cdr3_aa: ASSFYLNTEAF
j_call: TRBJ1-1
v_call: TRBV6-4

cdr3_aa: ASSRMRGLDTEAF
j_call: TRBJ1-1
v_call: TRBV11-2

cdr3_aa: ASSTRTGEYGYT
j_call: TRBJ1-2
v_call: TRBV9

cdr3_aa: ASSQTIAAGANVLT
j_call: TRBJ2-6
v_call: TRBV7-2

cdr3_aa: ATRTRGIFDGYT
j_call: TRBJ1-2
v_call: TRBV15

cdr3_aa: ASSSDLAGSYEQY
j_call: TRBJ2-7
v_call: TRBV10-2

cdr3_aa: ASSAKGGSGARNEQF
j_call: TRBJ2-1
v_call: TRBV7-3

cdr3_aa: ASSEYLADTQY
j_call: TRBJ2-3
v_call: TRBV25-1

cdr3_aa: ASSLELDNSPLH
j_call: TRBJ1-6
v_call: TRBV5-4

cdr3_aa: ASSPARLAGGADTQY
j_call: TRBJ2-3
v_call: TRBV7-2

cdr3_aa: ATSPYRGGRQETQY
j_call: TRBJ2-5
v_call: TRBV15

cdr3_aa: ASSLSQGRYSLTEAF
j_call: TRBJ1-1
v_call: TRBV5-1

cdr3_aa: ASSQDYAGRNGYT
j_call: TRBJ1-2
v_call: TRBV14

cdr3_aa: ASSLEGRGEVEYEQY
j_call: TRBJ2-7
v_call: TRBV5-6

cdr3_aa: ATTPSTVNYGYT
j_call: TRBJ1-2
v_call: TRBV19

cdr3_aa: ASSHQLAGDEQF
j_call: TRBJ2-1
v_call: TRBV4-2

cdr3_aa: ASSRGQITDTQY
j_call: TRBJ2-3
v_call: TRBV19

cdr3_aa: ASSSRLAGQETQY
j_call: TRBJ2-5
v_call: TRBV11-2

cdr3_aa: AISERGPNEKLF
j_call: TRBJ1-4
v_call: TRBV10-3